This TCR beta chain was sequenced in a study of blood T cell repertoires in COVID-19. Study-level information: Samples came from the United States, Italy and Spain, spanning acute and convalescent COVID-19.

Participants spanned ages about 18 to 90 years and resided in over 20 US areas. The assay was immunoSEQ multiplex PCR, and TCRdb's table has in-frame clones only and misses some. The top ten hold about 8.9% of the sample, which has hundreds of thousands of clones, over 80% seen once. The sequenced sample was PBMCs or T cells enriched from blood (not recorded which). The origin of this receptor is a woman under 30 who had recovered from COVID-19.

CDR3 sequence: CASSSGQGSGYGYTF. DNA of the CDR3: TGCGCCAGCAGCTCGGGACAGGGTAGCGGCTATGGCTACACCTTC. The V call is TRBV5-1, the J call TRBJ1-2; 9 bases align to TRBD1. The CDR3 extends over 15 amino acids. Germline trimming cut 3 bases from V and 4 bases from J; bases unmatched to any gene: 7. Germline V CDR1 and CDR2: SGHRS, YFSETQ. The variable domain in full, with the rest retrieved from reference TRBV5-1 and TRBJ1-2, is KAGVTQTPRYLIKTRGQQVTLSCSPISGHRSVSWYQQTPGQGLQFLFEYFSETQRNKGNFPGRFSGRQFSNSRSEMNVSTLELGDSALYLCASSSGQGSGYGYTFGSGTRLTVV.